The clone carrying this T cell receptor (beta chain) is a singleton in its sample. Its target is not known. These data originate in a study of cytomegalovirus exposure and HLA in healthy donors. The overall study: Unique TCRs from HLA-typed donors, around 79 million of them, were held in an early data release. General study findings and limits: A later examination showed that TCR association rates differed by HLA locus, with DRB1 most and HLA-C fewest.

Primers for the PCR totalled 60 Vbeta and 13 Jbeta. This table comes from immunoSEQ multiplex PCR, and its TCRdb copy is limited to in-frame clones, with some not included. The top ten clones hold under 0.4% of a sample with under 200,000 clones, roughly 80% of them seen once. The V gene lost 7 bases and the J gene lost 3 bases, with 21 bases spanning the gap. This CDR3 spans 15 amino acids. Germline CDR1 SQVTM, CDR2 ANQGSEA. The rearrangement joins TRBV29-1 to TRBJ2-5; perhaps TRBD1 as D (6 bases). This sequence originates from a boy aged 2 to 9 in good health and CMV-seronegative. Material for sequencing was PBMCs. Here the CDR3 reads CSAEAWGRGEETQYF. The CDR3 region has the DNA TGCAGCGCCGAGGCCTGGGGGCGAGGAGAAGAGACCCAGTACTTC.